These 5 T cell receptor beta chains were sequenced from one sample in a study of cytomegalovirus exposure and HLA in healthy donors. The PCR employed 60 Vbeta primers together with 13 Jbeta primers. Clones were read by immunoSEQ multiplex PCR, and TCRdb kept only the in-frame ones, dropping some. The data show about 140,000 clones, around three fifths seen once. Sequencing used PBMCs. The source of these receptors is a male donor in good health and CMV-seronegative.

There are a few counts of this clone. The chain joins TRBV11-2 to TRBJ1-1, with D perhaps matching TRBD1 (6 bases). Trimming took off 5 bases at V and 5 bases at J, with 18 bases between the two ends. Germline loops: CDR1 SGHAT, CDR2 FQNNGV. This CDR3 has 15 amino acids. The CDR3 sequence is CASSQTRGGWTEAFF. The CDR3 DNA reads as TGTGCCAGCAGCCAAACCAGGGGCGGTTGGACTGAAGCTTTCTTT.

This chain connects TRBV5-4 to TRBJ1-1; D is ambiguous. There are 16 residues in the CDR3. V was shortened by 1 base and J by 1 base, with 14 bases between the two germline ends. The germline CDR1 and CDR2 sequences are SGHNT and YYREEE (reference sequence). The CDR3 bases are TGTGCCAGCAGCTTGATCCGGCGACACAAGAACACTGAAGCTTTCTTT. Its translation is CASSLIRRHKNTEAFF.

The chain employs TRBV5-5 and TRBJ2-7, with 8 bases fitting TRBD1. V lost 5 bases, J lost 6 bases, and 16 bases stayed unmatched. Per germline, CDR1 SGHKS and CDR2 YYEKEE (reference sequence). The CDR3 contains 16 residues. The CDR3, as DNA: TGTGCCAGCAGGTTGCGTCATCCGACAGGGGCTGTCGAGCAGTACTTC. It is translated as CASRLRHPTGAVEQYF.

This chain connects TRBV7-2 to TRBJ1-1; 9 bases line up with TRBD1. From germline, CDR1 is SGHTA and CDR2 FQGNSA. V lost 6 bases to trimming and J lost 1 base; unmatched junction nucleotides: 6. The CDR3 has 15 amino acids. The CDR3 sequence: CASRDRDRENTEAFF. For the CDR3, the DNA is TGTGCCAGCAGAGATAGGGACAGGGAGAACACTGAAGCTTTCTTT. Using reference TRBV7-2 and TRBJ1-1 for the parts outside the CDR3, the full variable domain is GAGVSQSPSNKVTEKGKDVELRCDPISGHTALYWYRQSLGQGLEFLIYFQGNSAPDKSGLPSDRFSAERTGGSVSTLTIQRTQQEDSAVYLCASRDRDRENTEAFFGQGTRLTVV.

This chain uses TRBV30 with TRBJ1-2; TRBD1 matches at 7 bases. The CDR3 runs to 13 residues. V lost 5 bases and J lost 7; bases outside the gene matches: 10. Germline V lookup: CDR1 GTSNPN, CDR2 SVGIG (reference sequence). CDR3 residues: CAWHEQGIGGYTF. In DNA, the CDR3 is TGTGCCTGGCATGAACAGGGGATCGGTGGCTACACCTTC.